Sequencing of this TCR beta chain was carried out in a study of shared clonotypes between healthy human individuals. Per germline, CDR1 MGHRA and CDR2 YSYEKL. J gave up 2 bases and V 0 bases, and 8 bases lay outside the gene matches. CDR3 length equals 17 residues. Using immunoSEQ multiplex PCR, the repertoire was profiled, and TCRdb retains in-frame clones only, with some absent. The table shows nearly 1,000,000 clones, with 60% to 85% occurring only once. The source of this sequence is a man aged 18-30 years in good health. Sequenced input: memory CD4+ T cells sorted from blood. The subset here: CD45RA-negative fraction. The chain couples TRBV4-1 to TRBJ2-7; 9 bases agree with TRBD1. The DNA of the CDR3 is TGCGCCAGCAGCCAAGATTCCCGACAGGGGGTCGCCTACGAGCAGTACTTC. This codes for CASSQDSRQGVAYEQYF.